A single sample gave rise to the 29 T cell receptor beta chains below, sequenced in a study of T cells in Graves' hyperthyroidism and ophthalmopathy. Amplification of TCR beta CDR3 regions was performed using RNA transcripts as template. When the TCR CDR3 underwent first-round RT-PCR, the HTBI primer set was used. MiXCR, run by TCRdb on the multiplex PCR reads, gives a single entry per CDR3 protein. Of some 510,000 distinct CDR3 sequences in the sample, 20% to 25% were seen once. Source material: blood. These receptors were taken from a man aged 18 to 29 with Graves' hyperthyroidism.

The chain couples TRBV12-3 or TRBV12-4 to TRBJ1-5; the D gene is possibly TRBD1 (6 bases). Trimming took off 6 bases at V and 7 bases at J, with 19 bases between the two ends. The CDR3 contains 15 residues. The CDR3 DNA is TGTGCCAGCAGCCTTAGGGGGGGGGGGCCCCAGCCCCAGCATTTT. The encoded protein is CASSLRGGGPQPQHF.

In this sample, this clonotype turned up many times. V and J are TRBV20-1 and TRBJ2-7; 7 bases line up with TRBD1. The CDR3 contains 13 residues. CDR1 is DFQATT and CDR2 is SNEGSKA in the germline V gene (reference sequence). V lost 3 bases, J lost 3 bases, and 5 bases stayed unmatched. CDR3 DNA: TGCAGTGCTAGTGAAGACAGGGTCTACGAGCAGTACTTC. This gives the protein CSASEDRVYEQYF.

This clonotype was recorded at least ten times. CDR3 nucleotides: TGTGCCAGCAGTTACATGTTGGGGTCTCAAGAGACCCAGTACTTC. The encoded protein is CASSYMLGSQETQYF. The chain joins TRBV6-5 to TRBJ2-5, with D unclear. This CDR3 is built from 15 residues. V shed 2 bases and J shed 2 bases, with 12 bases lying between them. The germline V gene has CDR1 MNHEY and CDR2 SVGAGI.

This clonotype was seen only once. This clone may be a read error of a much larger clone one base away. This sequence joins TRBV28 and TRBJ1-2, with 8 nucleotides matching TRBD1. The CDR3 is 15 amino acids. Germline V CDR1 and CDR2: MDHEN, SYDVKM. In DNA form, the CDR3 reads TGTGCCAGCTGTTTAGGGGACAGGTCTAACTATGGCTACACCTTC. This translates into CASCLGDRSNYGYTF.

This clonotype was found many times. V gene TRBV5-1 combines with J gene TRBJ1-5; D not resolved. CDR3 size: 14 residues. Germline V gives CDR1 SGHRS, CDR2 YFSETQ. With 0 bases removed from V and 7 bases from J, the gap between germline ends came to 11 bases. CDR3 bases: TGCGCCAGCAGCTTGGAGGGTTGGGGACAGCCCCAGCATTTT. Translating it yields CASSLEGWGQPQHF.

This clonotype appeared a single time. The CDR3 protein is CATSDQRGAEAFF. The CDR3 nucleotides read TGTGCCACCAGTGACCAAAGGGGGGCTGAAGCTTTCTTT. The chain links TRBV24-1 to TRBJ1-1; tentative D call: TRBD1 (6 bases). This CDR3 is built from 13 residues. Trimming shortened V by 4 bases and J by 6 bases, and 11 bases separated the two germline ends. Germline CDR1 is KGHDR and CDR2 is SFDVKD.

There are many counts of this clonotype. This chain uses TRBV28 with TRBJ1-2, with D perhaps matching TRBD1 (5 bases). Trimming stripped 3 bases from V and 8 bases from J, with 13 bases between. Germline assignment: CDR1 MDHEN and CDR2 SYDVKM. The CDR3 is made up of 13 amino acids. CDR3 nucleotide sequence: TGTGCCAGCAGTTTTGCCTGGGACGGCGGCTACACCTTC. Protein sequence: CASSFAWDGGYTF.

This clonotype was counted many times. The CDR3 region is CASTGVQETQYF. CDR3 coding DNA: TGTGCCAGCACAGGGGTTCAAGAGACCCAGTACTTC. This rearrangement joins TRBV6-5 to TRBJ2-5, with D possibly matching TRBD1 (6 bases). Germline V CDR1 and CDR2: MNHEY, SVGAGI. The V end lost 7 bases, the J end lost 2 bases, and 8 bases lay between the germline ends. There are 12 residues in the CDR3.

This clonotype was seen repeatedly, ten times or more. The chain employs TRBV27 and TRBJ1-5; possible D gene TRBD1, 5 bases. Trimming stripped 6 bases from V and 4 bases from J, with 10 bases between. Looked up from germline, CDR1 is MNHEY and CDR2 is SMNVEV (reference sequence). There are 13 residues in the CDR3. CDR3 in amino acids: CASSTQANQPQHF. The CDR3 DNA sequence: TGTGCCAGCAGCACACAGGCTAATCAGCCCCAGCATTTT.

This clonotype has a count of ten or more. The chain carries TRBV3-1 and TRBJ1-1; D gene uncertain. V was trimmed by 3 bases and J by 2 bases, leaving 4 bases between them. CDR3 length: 12 residues. Germline V lookup: CDR1 LGHDT, CDR2 YNNKEL (reference sequence). As DNA, the CDR3 is TGTGCCAGCAGCCACTATAACACTGAAGCTTTCTTT. Translation gives CASSHYNTEAFF.

In its sample, this clonotype was seen many times. V is TRBV6-5 and J is TRBJ2-2; no firm D call. The CDR3 consists of 12 residues. With 4 bases removed from V and 8 bases from J, the gap between germline ends came to 8 bases. Looked up from germline, CDR1 is MNHEY and CDR2 is SVGAGI. CDR3 coding DNA: TGTGCCAGCAGTTCTAGGCTGGGGGAGCTGTTTTTT. Translated, it gives CASSSRLGELFF.

This clonotype was detected ten times or more. The chain carries TRBV9 and TRBJ2-5; D perhaps matches TRBD1 (6 bases). Trimming stripped 4 bases from V and 3 bases from J, with 16 bases between. Germline V gene data show CDR1 as SGDLS and CDR2 as YYNGEE. CDR3 size: 15 residues. CDR3 sequence (DNA): TGTGCCAGCAGCAAGGGGACACGGCGTGAAGAGACCCAGTACTTC. Its translation: CASSKGTRREETQYF.

This clonotype showed up just once. The chain uses TRBV2 and TRBJ1-1; 9 positions match TRBD1. The CDR3 is 13 residues long. CDR1 and CDR2 from the germline V gene are SNHLY and FYNNEI. V lost 4 bases, J lost 9 bases, and 6 bases stayed unmatched. CDR3 nucleotide sequence: TGTGCCAGCAGTGGGATGGGGACAGGGCAAGCTTTCTTT. This encodes CASSGMGTGQAFF. Using reference TRBV2 and TRBJ1-1 for the parts outside the CDR3, the full variable domain is EPEVTQTPSHQVTQMGQEVILRCVPISNHLYFYWYRQILGQKVEFLVSFYNNEISEKSEIFDDQFSVERPDGSNFTLKIRSTKLEDSAMYFCASSGMGTGQAFFGQGTRLTVV.

On this clonotype itself: The conserved phenylalanine or tryptophan is not found at the CDR3 terminus, so this likely reflects a read error. The rearrangement uses TRBV11-1 and TRBJ1-1, with D perhaps matching TRBD1 (5 bases). V was trimmed by 1 base and J by 1 base, leaving 13 bases between them. Germline CDR1 SGHAT, CDR2 FQDESV (reference sequence). This CDR3 comprises 16 residues. CDR3: CASSLVLGGPNTEAFV. DNA for the CDR3: TGTGCCAGCAGCTTAGTGCTCGGGGGACCGAACACTGAAGCTTTCGTT.

V is TRBV5-1 and J is TRBJ2-2, with D possibly being TRBD1 (5 bases). CDR3 length equals 14 residues. Looked up from germline, CDR1 is SGHRS and CDR2 is YFSETQ. V lost 6 bases and J lost 1, with 10 bases in between. In nucleotides, the CDR3 is TGCGCCAGCACGGCCCAGGGGAACACCGGGGAGCTGTTTTTT. Its protein is CASTAQGNTGELFF.

This clonotype has at least ten counts. CDR3 protein: CSVDGKGNYGYTF. Written as DNA, the CDR3 is TGCAGCGTCGATGGGAAGGGAAACTATGGCTACACCTTC. The chain uses TRBV29-1 and TRBJ1-2, with D unclear. Per the germline V gene, CDR1 is SQVTM and CDR2 is ANQGSEA. The CDR3 is made up of 13 amino acids. With 6 bases removed from V and 2 bases from J, the gap between germline ends came to 13 bases.

This clonotype was recorded at least ten times. The gene calls are TRBV27 and TRBJ1-1, with D possibly being TRBD1 (5 bases). With 4 bases removed from V and 5 bases from J, the gap between germline ends came to 17 bases. Germline CDR1 and CDR2: MNHEY and SMNVEV (reference sequence). The CDR3 loop spans 15 amino acids. The CDR3 loop is CASSSLPLGGTEAFF. The DNA for the CDR3 is TGTGCCAGCAGTTCCCTCCCCCTGGGGGGAACTGAAGCTTTCTTT.

This clonotype has at least ten counts. J is TRBJ2-2 and V is TRBV25-1; unclear D gene. CDR1 and CDR2 from the germline V gene are MGHDK and SYGVNS. With 2 bases removed from V and 11 bases from J, the gap between germline ends came to 9 bases. The CDR3 extends over 12 amino acids. This CDR3 reads CASSEDHRELFF. The CDR3 region has the DNA TGTGCCAGCAGTGAAGACCACCGAGAGCTGTTTTTT. Full variable domain (rest looked up from reference TRBV25-1 and TRBJ2-2): EADIYQTPRYLVIGTGKKITLECSQTMGHDKMYWYQQDPGMELHLIHYSYGVNSTEKGDLSSESTVSRIRTEHFPLTLESARPSHTSQYLCASSEDHRELFFGEGSRLTVL.

The sample holds many counts of this clonotype. The V call is TRBV7-9, the J call TRBJ2-7; D is perhaps TRBD1 (5 bases). Trimming cost V 0 bases and J 2 bases, with 8 bases left between them. The length of the CDR3 is 14 residues. CDR1 is SEHNR and CDR2 is FQNEAQ in the germline V gene (reference sequence). The CDR3 DNA is TGTGCCAGCAGCTTAGCGTGGACACCCTACGAGCAGTACTTC. Protein product: CASSLAWTPYEQYF.

About this clonotype itself: Germline is not matched at one junction end, which may reflect a read error. This chain connects TRBV30 to TRBJ2-7, with no clear D. CDR1 and CDR2 (germline): GTSNPN, SVGIG (reference sequence). The CDR3 consists of 12 residues. The CDR3 loop reads CAWSVHPVMQYF. The CDR3 bases are TGTGCTTGGAGTGTACATCCCGTTATGCAGTACTTC.

The chain combines TRBV6-1 with TRBJ1-1, with 7 bases matching TRBD1. CDR1 is MNHNS, CDR2 SASEGT, per germline. V lost 4 bases and J lost 3; bases outside the gene matches: 8. This CDR3 is built from 15 residues. The CDR3 protein is CASSARTQGDTEAFF. Written as DNA, the CDR3 is TGTGCCAGCAGTGCTCGAACCCAGGGGGACACTGAAGCTTTCTTT.

This clonotype was recorded many times. This could be a read error, since a much larger clone is one nucleotide away. This chain connects TRBV12-3 or TRBV12-4 to TRBJ1-5; D is ambiguous. Trimming pared 4 bases from V and 1 base from J, leaving 5 bases between. CDR3 size: 13 residues. The CDR3 nucleotides read TGTGCCAGCAGTTACAGAAGCAATCAGCCCCAGCATTTT. Translating it yields CASSYRSNQPQHF.

This clonotype was counted ten times or more. The V gene is TRBV6-1, the J gene TRBJ1-1; the D is unclear. Germline V gene lookup returns CDR1 MNHNS and CDR2 SASEGT. This CDR3 has 13 residues. With 10 bases removed from V and 3 bases from J, the gap between germline ends came to 15 bases. CDR3 protein: CATSSPGDTEAFF. The CDR3 DNA sequence: TGTGCCACCTCCTCCCCGGGAGACACTGAAGCTTTCTTT.

This clonotype was counted ten times or more. The genes are TRBV28 and TRBJ1-2; D gene ambiguous. V shed 3 bases and J shed 6 bases, with 14 bases lying between them. CDR1 MDHEN and CDR2 SYDVKM come from the germline V gene. The CDR3 contains 14 residues. This chain's CDR3 is CASSFLRVSHGYTF. DNA for the CDR3: TGTGCCAGCAGTTTCTTGCGGGTCTCCCATGGCTACACCTTC.

The chain joins TRBV20-1 to TRBJ1-2; D gene unclear. Germline assignment: CDR1 DFQATT and CDR2 SNEGSKA (reference sequence). The V end was cut by 5 bases, the J end by 3 bases, with 13 bases between. This CDR3 is built from 13 residues. CDR3 loop: CSAGARRDYGYTF. CDR3 sequence (DNA): TGCAGTGCTGGCGCCCGAAGGGACTATGGCTACACCTTC.

Ten or more counts support this clonotype. The chain combines TRBV13 with TRBJ2-7; D unclear. This CDR3 has 14 residues. In germline, CDR1 is PRHDT, CDR2 FYEKMQ (reference sequence). V was clipped by 5 bases and J by 3 bases, with 14 bases between them. CDR3 DNA sequence: TGTGCCAGCAGCCACCAAGAAGCGATCTACGAGCAGTACTTC. As protein: CASSHQEAIYEQYF.

This clonotype was seen ten or more times. This chain connects TRBV19 to TRBJ1-5, with D uncertain. The CDR3 is made up of 15 amino acids. V was pared by 3 bases and J by 6 bases, with 15 bases between. Germline V gene lookup returns CDR1 LNHDA and CDR2 SQIVND (reference sequence). DNA of the CDR3: TGTGCCAGTAGTATTGACATTCGCACGGTTCAGCCCCAGCATTTT. Translation gives CASSIDIRTVQPQHF.

Ten or more counts support this clonotype. V is TRBV20-1 and J is TRBJ1-1, with D possibly matching TRBD1 (5 bases). Germline values: CDR1 DFQATT, CDR2 SNEGSKA (reference sequence). The CDR3 is 14 amino acids. V was trimmed by 0 bases and J by 10 bases, leaving 18 bases between them. The CDR3 region has the DNA TGCAGTGCTAGAGACGGAGAGGGGAATTTGGGAGCTTTCTTT. Residues: CSARDGEGNLGAFF.

This clonotype was recorded many times. A much more abundant neighbour one base away suggests this may be a read error. V is TRBV6-7 and J is TRBJ2-7; no clear D gene. TRBV6-7 belongs to the ORF category, with a function that is uncertain. The CDR3 loop spans 11 amino acids. The V gene lost 2 bases and the J gene lost 2 bases, with 1 base spanning the gap. The CDR3 spells CASSYPYEQYF. In DNA form, the CDR3 reads TGTGCCAGCAGTTACCCCTACGAGCAGTACTTC.